The 14 T cell receptor beta chains reported below all come from one sample, sequenced in a study of T cell repertoires in cytomegalovirus infection. The antigens for these receptors are not known. In TCRdb, the reads were re-called with MiXCR into one record per CDR3 protein. The sample holds around 770,000 distinct CDR3 sequences, around 29% seen once. The sample here was cultured CD8+ T cells from PBMCs, taken from culture after CMV antigen stimulation. These receptors originate from a human donor in good health (CMV status not recorded). Some clones in this sample may be carry-over from other donors' samples.

The chain uses TRBV4-1 and TRBJ1-5, with D perhaps matching TRBD1 (6 bases). Trimming took 5 bases from V and 3 from J, leaving 11 bases between them. Per germline, CDR1 MGHRA and CDR2 YSYEKL. The CDR3 spans 14 residues. The CDR3 DNA follows: TGCGCCAGCAGCTCAGGGGCGGTCAATCAGCCCCAGCATTTT. Translated, it gives CASSSGAVNQPQHF.

V and J are TRBV6-1 and TRBJ2-7, with D tentatively TRBD2 (7 bases). Germline V gene data show CDR1 as MNHNS and CDR2 as SASEGT. The V end lost 7 bases, the J end lost 4 bases, and 17 bases lay between the germline ends. This CDR3 comprises 14 residues. The CDR3 coding sequence is TGTGCCAGCAAGGGGGGGCAGGGCGGTTACGAGCAGTACGTC. As protein: CASKGGQGGYEQYV.

The V and J genes are TRBV6-2 or TRBV6-3 and TRBJ2-2; no clear D gene. CDR1 is MNHEY, CDR2 SVGEGT, per germline. The V and J ends lost 0 bases and 5 bases respectively, with 16 bases between them. This CDR3 comprises 17 residues. The CDR3: CASSYSDGVSVTGELFF. CDR3 coding DNA: TGTGCCAGCAGTTACTCGGATGGGGTCTCCGTAACCGGGGAGCTGTTTTTT.

This chain connects TRBV27 to TRBJ1-2, with D possibly matching TRBD1 (5 bases). V lost 3 bases, J lost 2 bases, and 10 bases lay in between. The CDR3 is made up of 14 amino acids. The germline V gene has CDR1 MNHEY and CDR2 SMNVEV (reference sequence). The CDR3 region is CASSFGGYNYGYTF. The CDR3 DNA reads TGTGCCAGCAGTTTTGGGGGATACAACTATGGCTACACCTTC.

V is TRBV9 and J is TRBJ2-1, with TRBD2 identical over 10 bases. V shed 4 bases, J shed 0 bases, and the junction held 10 bases outside the gene matches. CDR3 size: 18 residues. Germline values: CDR1 SGDLS, CDR2 YYNGEE. For the CDR3, the DNA is TGTGCCAGCAGCAAACGACCTGGACTAGCGGCCTCCTACAATGAGCAGTTCTTC. Translating gives CASSKRPGLAASYNEQFF.

This clonotype was counted only a few times. A much larger clone differs by one base, so this may be a read error. This chain links TRBV7-9 with TRBJ2-5; no definite D call. Germline assignment: CDR1 SEHNR and CDR2 FQNEAQ (reference sequence). The CDR3 extends over 12 amino acids. Trimming removed 1 base from V and 4 bases from J, with 4 bases in between. CDR3 sequence (DNA): TGTGCCAGCAGCTTAGACCCAGAGACCCAGTACTTC. It encodes CASSLDPETQYF.

The table lists this clonotype with a few counts. The rearrangement links TRBV6-6 to TRBJ1-5, with D possibly TRBD1 on 6 matching bases. Germline V CDR1 and CDR2: MNHNY, SVGAGI (reference sequence). This CDR3 contains 16 residues. V was trimmed by 2 bases and J by 2 bases, leaving 13 bases between them. CDR3 sequence reads: CASSYKGDRGNQPQHF. The CDR3 bases are TGTGCCAGCAGTTACAAGGGGGATAGAGGCAATCAGCCCCAGCATTTT.

This clonotype occurred a few times. The rearrangement uses TRBV28 and TRBJ1-5, with TRBD1 identical over 9 bases. The V and J ends lost 3 bases and 2 bases, in that order; junction bases with no gene match: 5. CDR1 MDHEN and CDR2 SYDVKM come from the germline V gene. The CDR3 is 16 amino acids. The CDR3 region is CASSFTGGMGNQPQHF. The DNA of the CDR3 is TGTGCCAGCAGTTTTACAGGGGGCATGGGCAATCAGCCCCAGCATTTT.

This rearrangement joins TRBV12-3 or TRBV12-4 to TRBJ2-3; 10 bases agree with TRBD1. V shed 5 bases and J 7 bases; nucleotides not matched to a gene: 9. The CDR3 is 15 amino acids. The chain's CDR3 is CASSLPGTGVNTQYF. For the CDR3, the DNA is TGTGCCAGCAGTCTACCCGGGACAGGGGTAAATACGCAGTATTTT.

The chain uses TRBV27 and TRBJ2-7; a possible D gene is TRBD1 (6 bases). This CDR3 is 13 amino acids long. V lost 2 bases to trimming and J lost 6 bases, with 11 bases between them. Per germline, CDR1 MNHEY and CDR2 SMNVEV (reference sequence). CDR3 in amino acids: CASSLQGWSEQYF. CDR3 DNA sequence: TGTGCCAGCAGTTTACAGGGGTGGAGCGAGCAGTACTTC.

This chain joins TRBV6-6 and TRBJ1-2; 10 positions match TRBD1. Germline lookup yields CDR1 MNHNY and CDR2 SVGAGI (reference sequence). Trimming at V came to 2 bases and at J to 7 bases, leaving 13 bases not matched to a gene. The CDR3 spans 17 residues. For the CDR3, the DNA is TGTGCCAGCAGTTACGGTGGGACAGGGGCGCTCGAGGGTGGCTACACCTTC. This encodes CASSYGGTGALEGGYTF.

This chain uses TRBV20-1 with TRBJ2-7; D unclear. Trimming pared 1 base from V and 2 bases from J, leaving 9 bases between. This CDR3 is built from 13 residues. From germline, CDR1 is DFQATT and CDR2 SNEGSKA (reference sequence). This CDR3 reads CSARVQIPYEQYF. DNA for the CDR3: TGCAGTGCTAGAGTACAGATCCCCTACGAGCAGTACTTC.

The chain uses TRBV6-6 and TRBJ2-2, with D perhaps being TRBD1 or TRBD2 (5 bases each). The CDR3 is 15 residues long. Germline lookup yields CDR1 MNHNY and CDR2 SVGAGI (reference sequence). The V and J ends lost 8 bases and 2 bases respectively, with 15 bases between them. CDR3 in amino acids: CASEGTPVNTGELFF. Written as DNA, the CDR3 is TGTGCCAGCGAAGGGACCCCTGTCAACACCGGGGAGCTGTTTTTT.

This clonotype was found many times. The chain joins TRBV12-3 or TRBV12-4 to TRBJ2-2; TRBD2 matches 7 bases. CDR3 length: 15 residues. Trimming took 6 bases from V and 2 from J; bases not matched to a gene: 6. CDR3 loop: CASSPWGGNTGELFF. In DNA, the CDR3 is TGTGCCAGCAGCCCATGGGGGGGAAACACCGGGGAGCTGTTTTTT.